These 21 T cell receptor beta chains were all obtained from the same sample, sequenced in a study of human T cells and chemical hapten exposure. Sample time point: pre-sensitization, week 0. This sample's treatment: therapeutic diphenylcyclopropenone sensitization with weekly scalp DPC. TCRdb ran MiXCR on the RACE reads and lists one entry per CDR3 protein. The data hold a few hundred thousand distinct CDR3 sequences, with 7.5% to 9% observed a single time. The specimen was whole blood, collected in connection with sensitization to the hapten diphenylcyclopropenone (DPC). The origin of the receptors is a woman in her thirties or forties with alopecia areata. Some clones in this sample may be carry-over from other donors' samples.

This clonotype was seen repeatedly, ten times or more. The chain is built from TRBV9 and TRBJ2-3, with 11 nucleotides matching TRBD2. Looked up from germline, CDR1 is SGDLS and CDR2 is YYNGEE. This CDR3 has 17 amino acids. V was clipped by 3 bases and J by 1 base; unmatched bases: 7. Written as DNA, the CDR3 is TGTGCCAGCAGCGCCCCAGGGACTAGCGGCCGCACAGATACGCAGTATTTT. It yields the protein CASSAPGTSGRTDTQYF. The entire variable domain, with the rest obtained from reference TRBV9 and TRBJ2-3, is as follows: DSGVTQTPKHLITATGQRVTLRCSPRSGDLSVYWYQQSLDQGLQFLIQYYNGEERAKGNILERFSAQQFPDLHSELNLSSLELGDSALYFCASSAPGTSGRTDTQYFGPGTRLTVL.

The chain couples TRBV20-1 to TRBJ1-6; D is undetermined. In germline, CDR1 is DFQATT, CDR2 SNEGSKA (reference sequence). V lost 0 bases and J 7 bases, leaving 10 bases between the germline ends. The CDR3 runs 14 residues. The CDR3 region is CSARDRGSNSPLHF. CDR3 nucleotides: TGCAGTGCTAGAGATCGTGGCAGCAATTCACCCCTCCACTTT.

The V call is TRBV25-1, the J call TRBJ2-1; 16 nucleotides align to TRBD2. Per germline, CDR1 MGHDK and CDR2 SYGVNS. This CDR3 contains 14 residues. The junction had 4 bases not matched to a gene; V was cut back by 7 bases and J by 10 bases. The CDR3 DNA reads TGTGCCAGCAATTGGGGACTAGCGGGAGGGGAGCAGTTCTTC. Its translation: CASNWGLAGGEQFF.

This clonotype was observed many times. V and J are TRBV28 and TRBJ2-3; TRBD2 aligns across 7 bases. Germline V gene data show CDR1 as MDHEN and CDR2 as SYDVKM. V shed 8 bases and J 1 base; nucleotides not matched to a gene: 3. This CDR3 region has 13 residues. This CDR3 reads CASGTSGTDTQYF. The CDR3 DNA sequence: TGTGCCAGCGGTACTAGCGGCACAGATACGCAGTATTTT.

This clonotype was observed at least ten times. The chain uses TRBV4-3 and TRBJ2-7, with TRBD1 identical over 8 bases. The germline V gene has CDR1 LGHNA and CDR2 YSLEER. The CDR3 is 14 amino acids. The V gene end was trimmed by 0 bases and the J gene end by 6 bases; junction bases not matched to a gene: 4. For the CDR3, the DNA is TGCGCCAGCAGCCAAGACCAACAGGGGGGCGAGCAGTACTTC. Protein product: CASSQDQQGGEQYF.

The chain joins TRBV7-2 to TRBJ2-2; the D is unclear. With 7 bases removed from V and 1 base from J, the gap between germline ends came to 13 bases. The CDR3 sequence is 15 residues long. CDR1 and CDR2 from the germline V gene are SGHTA and FQGNSA. CDR3 protein: CASTLVWGNTGELFF. CDR3 DNA sequence: TGTGCCAGCACCCTCGTTTGGGGGAACACCGGGGAGCTGTTTTTT.

The rearrangement links TRBV12-3 or TRBV12-4 to TRBJ2-7; D not resolved. The CDR3 contains 11 residues. Trimming left V 1 base short and J 6 bases short, with 4 bases between. CDR3 sequence reads: CASSLGIEQYF. CDR3 bases: TGTGCCAGCAGTTTAGGGATCGAGCAGTACTTC.

The rearrangement links TRBV28 to TRBJ2-7; D unresolved. CDR1 and CDR2 (germline): MDHEN, SYDVKM. This CDR3 contains 15 residues. Trimming removed 5 bases at V and 6 bases at J, with 20 bases between. The CDR3 bases are TGTGCCAGCAGTGCGACCGGATTAGGGATCTCCGAGCAGTACTTC. Protein: CASSATGLGISEQYF. The complete variable domain, with remaining parts taken from reference TRBV28 and TRBJ2-7, reads DVKVTQSSRYLVKRTGEKVFLECVQDMDHENMFWYRQDPGLGLRLIYFSYDVKMKEKGDIPEGYSVSREKKERFSLILESASTNQTSMYLCASSATGLGISEQYFGPGTRLTVT.

The chain joins TRBV4-3 to TRBJ2-6; a weak D match, TRBD1 (5 bases). The CDR3 consists of 15 residues. V lost 4 bases to trimming and J lost 6 bases, with 13 bases between them. Per the germline V gene, CDR1 is LGHNA and CDR2 is YSLEER. CDR3 bases: TGCGCCAGCAGCCCCCAGCCCGGACAGGCCAACGTCCTGACTTTC. Its translation is CASSPQPGQANVLTF.

A word on this clonotype: A much larger clone differs by one base, so this may be a read error. The V call is TRBV7-2, the J call TRBJ2-1; no definite D call. CDR3 size: 15 residues. Per germline, CDR1 SGHTA and CDR2 FQGNSA. The CDR3 nucleotides are TGTGCCAGCAGCTTAACCAGCGCCGATTACAATGTGCAGTTCTTC. It translates to CASSLTSADYNVQFF. Supplemented by reference TRBV7-2 and TRBJ2-1, the full variable domain reads GAGVSQSPSNKVTEKGKDVELRCDPISGHTALYWYRQSLGQGLEFLIYFQGNSAPDKSGLPSDRFSAERTGGSVSTLTIQRTQQEDSAVYLCASSLTSADYNVQFFGPGTRLTVL.

This clonotype was detected many times. V and J are TRBV7-2 and TRBJ1-1; D remains ambiguous. Trimming removed 5 bases from V and 2 bases from J, with 9 bases in between. The CDR3 has 13 amino acids. The V gene's germline CDR1 is SGHTA and CDR2 FQGNSA. CDR3: CASSPSYNTEAFF. The CDR3 DNA follows: TGTGCCAGCAGCCCTTCCTATAACACTGAAGCTTTCTTT. Filled out from reference TRBV7-2 and TRBJ1-1, the complete variable domain reads GAGVSQSPSNKVTEKGKDVELRCDPISGHTALYWYRQSLGQGLEFLIYFQGNSAPDKSGLPSDRFSAERTGGSVSTLTIQRTQQEDSAVYLCASSPSYNTEAFFGQGTRLTVV.

This clonotype was seen many times. V gene TRBV6-2 or TRBV6-3 combines with J gene TRBJ1-1; a weak D match, TRBD1 (5 bases). The V and J ends lost 6 bases and 0 bases respectively, with 11 bases between them. Germline assignment: CDR1 MNHEY and CDR2 SVGEGT. The CDR3 totals 14 residues. CDR3 loop: CASRFTGMNTEAFF. The CDR3 region has the DNA TGTGCCAGCAGATTCACAGGAATGAACACTGAAGCTTTCTTT.

This clonotype occurred many times. V usage is TRBV27 and J usage is TRBJ1-2, with a tentative D call TRBD1 (6 bases). V was clipped by 4 bases and J by 4 bases, with 16 bases between them. CDR1 is MNHEY and CDR2 is SMNVEV in the germline V gene (reference sequence). The CDR3 is 15 residues long. In DNA form, the CDR3 reads TGTGCCAGCAGTTCACTACAGGGTGCGGCCTATGGCTACACCTTC. This gives the protein CASSSLQGAAYGYTF.

This clonotype was counted a few times. As the CDR3 is not closed by the conserved phenylalanine or tryptophan, this likely results from a read error. The chain has TRBV28 and TRBJ1-4, with 8 bases identical to TRBD1. CDR1 and CDR2 (germline): MDHEN, SYDVKM. V lost 5 bases to trimming and J lost 3 bases; unmatched junction nucleotides: 2. This CDR3 spans 14 amino acids. The CDR3 is CASSKQGANEKLFS. The CDR3, as DNA: TGTGCCAGCAGTAAACAGGGGGCTAATGAAAAACTGTTTTCT.

This chain connects TRBV29-1 to TRBJ1-1; the D is unclear. V was clipped by 4 bases and J by 1 base, with 7 bases between them. This CDR3 is 12 amino acids long. Germline loops: CDR1 SQVTM, CDR2 ANQGSEA. The CDR3 DNA reads TGCAGCGTTGGTTCCTCGAACACTGAAGCTTTCTTT. This translates into CSVGSSNTEAFF. Using reference TRBV29-1 and TRBJ1-1 for the parts outside the CDR3, the full variable domain is SAVISQKPSRDICQRGTSLTIQCQVDSQVTMMFWYRQQPGQSLTLIATANQGSEATYESGFVIDKFPISRPNLTFSTLTVSNMSPEDSSIYLCSVGSSNTEAFFGQGTRLTVV.

This clonotype was detected a few times. This chain joins TRBV5-1 and TRBJ1-5; D is perhaps TRBD1 (5 bases). The germline V and J ends were trimmed by 7 bases and 7 bases, with 15 bases remaining between them. Germline values: CDR1 SGHRS, CDR2 YFSETQ. The CDR3 has 13 amino acids. The CDR3 nucleotides read TGCGCCAGCTCTCGAGGGGACGGGCAGCCCCAGCATTTT. Protein product: CASSRGDGQPQHF.

This clonotype appeared many times. The V call is TRBV6-5, the J call TRBJ2-5, with a possible D match to TRBD2 (5 bases). Trimming left V 10 bases short and J 9 bases short, with 18 bases between. Germline V gene data show CDR1 as MNHEY and CDR2 as SVGAGI. The CDR3 contains 12 residues. CDR3 DNA sequence: TGTGCCACCGGGTGGGGTCTCGGGGCCCAGTACTTC. Encoded protein: CATGWGLGAQYF.

The gene calls are TRBV20-1 and TRBJ1-5; D is ambiguous. From germline, CDR1 is DFQATT and CDR2 SNEGSKA (reference sequence). The CDR3 runs to 14 residues. The V end lost 3 bases, the J end lost 0 bases, and 9 bases lay between the germline ends. The CDR3 is CSARGRSSNQPQHF. The CDR3 bases are TGCAGTGCTAGGGGCAGGAGTAGCAATCAGCCCCAGCATTTT.

This clonotype appeared a few times. V is TRBV28 and J is TRBJ1-5; possible D gene TRBD1, 5 bases. The CDR3 consists of 15 residues. V was trimmed by 6 bases and J by 1 base, leaving 13 bases between them. The germline V gene encodes CDR1 MDHEN and CDR2 SYDVKM. CDR3 sequence: CASSKQVESNQPQHF. The CDR3 DNA sequence: TGTGCCAGCAGCAAACAGGTTGAAAGCAATCAGCCCCAGCATTTT.

On this clonotype itself: A read error may explain this, as a much larger clone is one base away. This rearrangement joins TRBV5-6 to TRBJ2-7; D uncertain. CDR3 length: 12 amino acids. V was shortened by 4 bases and J by 3 bases, with 8 bases between the two germline ends. Germline V gene sequence: CDR1 SGHDT, CDR2 YYEEEE. The CDR3 coding sequence is TGTGCCAGCAGCCCGGACGGCTACGAGCAGTACTTC. Translation: CASSPDGYEQYF.

This clonotype was seen once. This chain joins TRBV12-5 and TRBJ2-3, with D possibly being TRBD1 (6 bases). The germline V gene has CDR1 LGHNT and CDR2 FRNRAP. Trimming shortened V by 0 bases and J by 2 bases, and 15 bases separated the two germline ends. The CDR3 extends over 17 amino acids. The CDR3: CASGLVLVQGHTDTQYF. The CDR3 DNA follows: TGTGCTAGTGGTTTGGTATTGGTGCAGGGGCACACAGATACGCAGTATTTT.